The 2 T cell receptor beta chains below were found in one sample sequenced in a study of CD8 T cells in ankylosing spondylitis. Regarding the study as a whole: About eight highly homologous variants made up a TCR beta motif that seemed to typify ankylosing spondylitis blood.

Antigens for these TCRs are unknown. Each CDR3 protein gets one entry after TCRdb re-called the 5' RACE reads with MiXCR. Of hundreds of thousands of distinct CDR3 sequences listed, more than 25% are singletons. Sequenced material: blood, either unsorted or a sorted T cell fraction (not recorded which). All receptors come from a male donor with ankylosing spondylitis.

This rearrangement joins TRBV18 to TRBJ2-5, with no clear D. V was shortened by 3 bases and J by 4 bases, with 6 bases between the two germline ends. This CDR3 comprises 12 residues. Germline values: CDR1 KGHSH, CDR2 LQKENI. DNA of the CDR3: TGTGCCAGCTCACCCATGGGAGAGACCCAGTACTTC. Protein sequence: CASSPMGETQYF.

This clonotype has just a few counts. The rearrangement joins TRBV9 to TRBJ2-1; D possibly corresponds to TRBD1 (5 bases). CDR3 length: 16 residues. Germline V gene lookup returns CDR1 SGDLS and CDR2 YYNGEE. Trimming removed 0 bases from V and 0 bases from J, with 10 bases in between. CDR3 protein: CASSVDGQGSYNEQFF. CDR3 coding DNA: TGTGCCAGCAGCGTAGATGGGCAGGGCTCCTACAATGAGCAGTTCTTC.